This passage covers 23 T cell receptor beta chains from one sample sequenced in a study of T-cell reconstitution after alpha-beta-depleted transplantation in children. During its preparation, the TCRbeta library received unique molecular identifiers. MiXCR, applied by TCRdb to the PCR reads, yields one record per CDR3 protein. The sample contains hundreds of thousands of distinct CDR3 sequences, roughly 24% of which appear only once. The sequences come from PBMCs, collected before TCRalphabeta/CD19-depleted stem cell transplant. The receptors stem from a girl aged 2 to 10 with Fanconi anemia, due to receive a stem cell transplant.

The rearrangement uses TRBV6-6 and TRBJ2-1; the D call may be TRBD1 or TRBD2 (5 bases each). The length of the CDR3 is 15 residues. CDR1 and CDR2 (germline): MNHNY, SVGAGI (reference sequence). Between the trimmed V and J ends, which lost 2 bases and 8 bases, there was a span of 16 bases. The DNA for the CDR3 is TGTGCCAGCAGTTACCCCAGGGTCCCCGGGGATGAGCAGTTCTTC. Amino acids: CASSYPRVPGDEQFF.

The chain has TRBV5-1 and TRBJ2-1; D gene unclear. V lost 1 base and J 3 bases, leaving 5 bases between the germline ends. Germline CDR1 SGHRS, CDR2 YFSETQ. The CDR3 is made up of 13 amino acids. The CDR3 here is CASSLKDYNEQFF. The CDR3 DNA is TGCGCCAGCAGCTTGAAAGACTACAATGAGCAGTTCTTC. The complete variable domain, with remaining parts taken from reference TRBV5-1 and TRBJ2-1, reads KAGVTQTPRYLIKTRGQQVTLSCSPISGHRSVSWYQQTPGQGLQFLFEYFSETQRNKGNFPGRFSGRQFSNSRSEMNVSTLELGDSALYLCASSLKDYNEQFFGPGTRLTVL.

This clonotype was seen at least ten times. The V gene is TRBV29-1, the J gene TRBJ1-1; 7 positions match TRBD1. After removal of 7 bases from V and 9 bases from J, the junction contained 5 bases not matched to a gene. CDR1 SQVTM and CDR2 ANQGSEA come from the germline V gene. The CDR3 has 10 amino acids. The CDR3 reads CSAGQLKAFF. CDR3 bases: TGCAGCGCGGGACAGCTTAAAGCTTTCTTT.

The CDR3 spells CSATKTLNYGYTF. The CDR3 bases are TGCAGTGCTACCAAGACCCTAAACTATGGCTACACCTTC. This chain links TRBV20-1 with TRBJ1-2; D remains ambiguous. CDR1 and CDR2 (germline): DFQATT, SNEGSKA (reference sequence). Between the trimmed V and J ends, which lost 4 bases and 2 bases, there was a span of 11 bases. This CDR3 region has 13 residues.

The chain couples TRBV5-4 to TRBJ1-1; unclear D gene. CDR3 length equals 13 residues. Germline values: CDR1 SGHNT, CDR2 YYREEE (reference sequence). V was clipped by 1 base and J by 6 bases, with 10 bases between them. The CDR3 loop reads CASSLSHGAEAFF. CDR3 DNA sequence: TGTGCCAGCAGCTTGTCGCACGGGGCTGAAGCTTTCTTT.

Ten or more counts support this clonotype. The J gene is TRBJ2-7, the V gene TRBV29-1; 7 nucleotides line up with TRBD2. CDR1 and CDR2 (germline): SQVTM, ANQGSEA. There are 16 residues in the CDR3. V was pared by 3 bases and J by 1 base, with 12 bases of the junction left unmatched. The CDR3 DNA sequence: TGCAGCGTTGAGGGAGGGAGTCACACCGGGTCCTACGAGCAGTACTTC. Protein sequence: CSVEGGSHTGSYEQYF.

Ten or more counts support this clonotype. The chain has TRBV20-1 and TRBJ2-7; 8 nucleotides line up with TRBD1. The CDR3 is made up of 14 amino acids. Per germline, CDR1 DFQATT and CDR2 SNEGSKA (reference sequence). V shed 6 bases, J shed 2 bases, and the junction held 9 bases outside the gene matches. CDR3 sequence: CSATGQGLTYEQYF. CDR3 sequence (DNA): TGCAGTGCAACTGGACAGGGCCTTACCTACGAGCAGTACTTC.

In its sample, this clonotype was seen many times. The J gene is TRBJ2-5, the V gene TRBV5-1; possibly TRBD1 for D (6 bases). The CDR3 loop spans 14 amino acids. CDR1 is SGHRS, CDR2 YFSETQ, per germline. V lost 4 bases and J lost 2, with 12 bases in between. CDR3 region: CASSPRTVQETQYF. The CDR3 region has the DNA TGCGCCAGCAGCCCGCGGACAGTTCAAGAGACCCAGTACTTC.

This clonotype was seen only once. J is TRBJ2-5 and V is TRBV20-1; 10 bases are shared with TRBD2. This CDR3 has 17 residues. Germline values: CDR1 DFQATT, CDR2 SNEGSKA (reference sequence). V shed 3 bases and J 4 bases; nucleotides not matched to a gene: 14. CDR3 DNA: TGCAGTGCTAGTCCCCTAGCGGGAGACAGTACTCGAGAGACCCAGTACTTC. Encoded protein: CSASPLAGDSTRETQYF.

The V gene is TRBV7-2, the J gene TRBJ1-6; no clear D gene. Germline V gene data show CDR1 as SGHTA and CDR2 as FQGNSA. The CDR3 has 13 residues. V was clipped by 5 bases and J by 9 bases, with 11 bases between them. The CDR3 coding sequence is TGTGCCAGCAGCCCAGCATTTGGTTCACCCCTCCACTTT. Residues: CASSPAFGSPLHF.

The genes are TRBV21-1 and TRBJ2-2; TRBD1 is taken as the D call from the table, unchecked against the DNA. TRBV21-1 is a pseudogene segment. This CDR3 is 15 amino acids long. The CDR3 reads CASSKGQGWTGELFF. The CDR3 coding sequence is TGTGCCAGCAGCAAAGGACAGGGATGGACCGGGGAGCTGTTTTTT.

V and J are TRBV10-3 and TRBJ2-6, with a possible D match to TRBD1 (6 bases). CDR3 length equals 19 residues. V gave up 2 bases and J gave up 1 base, with 18 bases separating them. CDR1 is ENHRY, CDR2 SYGVKD, per germline. Written as DNA, the CDR3 is TGTGCCATCAGTGAGGGGGGCAGGTCCGCCACTTCTGGGGCCAACGTCCTGACTTTC. Protein: CAISEGGRSATSGANVLTF.

As for this clonotype: A much larger clone is a single base away; this may be a read error. The chain combines TRBV2 with TRBJ2-5, with a tentative D call TRBD2 (6 bases). This CDR3 comprises 13 residues. V was shortened by 3 bases and J by 2 bases, with 7 bases between the two germline ends. Germline CDR1 reads SNHLY; CDR2 reads FYNNEI. The CDR3 coding sequence is TGTGCCAGCAGTGATAGCGGTCAAGAGACCCAGTACTTC. As protein: CASSDSGQETQYF.

This clonotype was found a few times. The chain has TRBV12-3 or TRBV12-4 and TRBJ1-1; 9 bases map to TRBD1. The CDR3 runs to 16 residues. V trimming: 5 bases; J trimming: 0 bases; junction bases outside the gene matches: 7. CDR3 coding DNA: TGTGCCAGCAGTACCGGGACAGGGCCTCTGAACACTGAAGCTTTCTTT. Translation gives CASSTGTGPLNTEAFF.

This chain links TRBV5-5 with TRBJ2-3; 7 nucleotides match TRBD2. This CDR3 region has 14 residues. The V segment lost 0 bases and the J segment 8 bases; nucleotides outside the gene matches: 6. From germline, CDR1 is SGHKS and CDR2 YYEKEE (reference sequence). The CDR3 loop reads CASSLVAGEGTQYF. The CDR3 nucleotides are TGTGCCAGCAGCTTGGTAGCGGGTGAAGGTACGCAGTATTTT.

A note on this clonotype: Being one base from a much bigger clone, this may be a read error. The J gene is TRBJ1-1, the V gene TRBV29-1; no clear D gene. The CDR3 runs to 12 residues. Germline CDR1 SQVTM, CDR2 ANQGSEA. The CDR3 bases are TGCAGCGTTGAGGGCGGGTTGACTGAAGCTATCTTT. Translating it yields CSVEGGLTEAIF.

This clonotype was seen ten or more times. The chain carries TRBV20-1 and TRBJ2-1, with 8 bases lining up with TRBD2. The CDR3 consists of 15 residues. Germline loops: CDR1 DFQATT, CDR2 SNEGSKA (reference sequence). The ends lost 5 bases at V and 0 bases at J; junction bases unmatched: 6. CDR3 coding DNA: TGCAGTGCTCCTTCAGCGGGAGTCTCCTACAATGAGCAGTTCTTC. Protein: CSAPSAGVSYNEQFF.

This clonotype was counted between two and nine times. The J gene is TRBJ2-7, the V gene TRBV20-1; possible D gene TRBD1, 6 bases. There are 12 residues in the CDR3. Germline V gives CDR1 DFQATT, CDR2 SNEGSKA (reference sequence). Between the trimmed V and J ends, which lost 3 bases and 3 bases, there was a span of 9 bases. The CDR3 nucleotides read TGCAGTGCTAGTCCACAGGGCTACGAGCAGTACTTC. Translation: CSASPQGYEQYF.

The chain recombines TRBV29-1 with TRBJ2-7, with 8 bases identical to TRBD1. Germline CDR1 reads SQVTM; CDR2 reads ANQGSEA. The CDR3 is 16 residues long. Trimming cost V 4 bases and J 3 bases; bases outside gene matches: 14. CDR3 in amino acids: CSVAGLDRGALYEQYF. The CDR3 coding sequence is TGCAGCGTTGCAGGGTTAGACAGGGGAGCTCTCTACGAGCAGTACTTC.

There are many counts of this clonotype. This chain uses TRBV10-3 with TRBJ2-7, with D tentatively TRBD2 (5 bases). This CDR3 spans 14 amino acids. The ends were cut back, 1 base at V and 3 bases at J, with 10 bases in the middle. Germline V CDR1 and CDR2: ENHRY, SYGVKD. The CDR3 DNA reads TGTGCCATCAGTGAGTACGGGGTGGGCTACGAGCAGTACTTC. It specifies CAISEYGVGYEQYF.

The gene calls are TRBV29-1 and TRBJ2-1; a possible D gene is TRBD2 (5 bases). CDR1 is SQVTM and CDR2 is ANQGSEA in the germline V gene. There are 12 residues in the CDR3. The V end lost 8 bases, the J end lost 6 bases, and 14 bases lay between the germline ends. CDR3 nucleotides: TGCAGCCTCTACCGGGGTCCCAATGAGCAGTTCTTC. It yields the protein CSLYRGPNEQFF.

This clonotype was seen only a few times. V is TRBV12-3 or TRBV12-4 and J is TRBJ1-2; TRBD1 might be the D (5 bases). Deletions cut 5 bases from V and 4 bases from J, with 14 bases between. The CDR3 consists of 14 residues. As DNA, the CDR3 is TGTGCCAGCAGTAAACCGGGACCCCGCTATGGCTACACCTTC. This sequence encodes CASSKPGPRYGYTF.

This clonotype showed up many times. The gene calls are TRBV29-1 and TRBJ2-7, with 7 bases lining up with TRBD2. The CDR3 is made up of 13 amino acids. With V trimmed by 4 bases and J by 0 bases, 3 bases remained unmatched. Germline CDR1 SQVTM, CDR2 ANQGSEA. In DNA form, the CDR3 reads TGCAGCGTTGGAGGCGGGAGCTCCTACGAGCAGTACTTC. Translation gives CSVGGGSSYEQYF.